The TCR beta chain described here comes from a study of T cell changes during pregnancy in multiple sclerosis. The germline CDR1 and CDR2 sequences are LGHNA and YNFKEQ. Trimming removed 1 base at V and 3 bases at J, with 20 bases between. This CDR3 contains 18 residues. Measured with immunoSEQ multiplex PCR; TCRdb has only the in-frame clones, and not every one. The sample includes roughly 71,000 clones, around nine tenths seen only once; the top ten take about 1.5%. This receptor was taken from a female donor in good health, enrolled as a control in a pregnancy study. Sequencing was performed on peripheral blood, taken in the first trimester of pregnancy. The chain links TRBV4-2 to TRBJ2-3; tentatively, D is TRBD1 (6 bases). CDR3 loop: CASSQVLSRGSFTDTQYF. CDR3 in DNA: TGTGCCAGCAGCCAAGTTCTTTCCAGGGGTTCTTTTACAGATACGCAGTATTTT.